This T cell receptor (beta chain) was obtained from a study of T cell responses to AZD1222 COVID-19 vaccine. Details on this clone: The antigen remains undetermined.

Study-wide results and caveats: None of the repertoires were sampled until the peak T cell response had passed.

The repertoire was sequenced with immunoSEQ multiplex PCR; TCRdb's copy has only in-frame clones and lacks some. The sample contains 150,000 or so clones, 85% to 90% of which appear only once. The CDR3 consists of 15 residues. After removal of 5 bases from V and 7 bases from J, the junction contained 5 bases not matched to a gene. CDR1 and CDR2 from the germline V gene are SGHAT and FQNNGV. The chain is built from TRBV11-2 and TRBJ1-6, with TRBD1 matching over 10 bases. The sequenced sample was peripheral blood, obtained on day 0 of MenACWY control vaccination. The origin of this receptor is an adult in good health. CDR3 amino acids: CASSVPGQGNSPLHF. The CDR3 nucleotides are TGTGCCAGCAGCGTCCCGGGACAGGGGAATTCACCCCTCCACTTT. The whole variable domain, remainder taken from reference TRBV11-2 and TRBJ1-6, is EAGVAQSPRYKIIEKRQSVAFWCNPISGHATLYWYQQILGQGPKLLIQFQNNGVVDDSQLPKDRFSAERLKGVDSTLKIQPAKLEDSAVYLCASSVPGQGNSPLHFGNGTRLTVT.